A selection of T cell receptor beta chains follows, all from one sample in a study of T cell repertoires in cytomegalovirus infection. What these receptors recognize is not known. TCRdb redid the calling of the reads with MiXCR, one entry per CDR3 protein. The sample lists about 920,000 distinct CDR3 sequences, roughly 31% occurring once. The sequences come from cultured CD8+ T cells from PBMCs, collected from culture after CMV antigen stimulation. The receptors here all came from a human donor in good health (CMV status not recorded). Some clones in this sample may be carry-over from other donors' samples. CDR3s include the opening cysteine and the closing phenylalanine or tryptophan. A D gene is named only where the DNA matches it firmly. Clone size, where shown, is once, few, many, or a class for clones that have expanded.

TRBJ1-2	-	TRBV7-9	-	CASSGRLWGYTF	TGTGCCAGCAGCGGAAGGCTATGGGGCTACACCTTC
TRBJ1-4	-	TRBV28	-	CATDKTASDDEKLFF	TGTGCCACCGATAAGACGGCGAGTGACGATGAAAAACTGTTTTTT
TRBJ1-5	-	TRBV13	TRBD1	CASSGGQGANQPQHF	TGTGCCAGCAGCGGAGGACAGGGGGCCAATCAGCCCCAGCATTTT
TRBJ1-3	-	TRBV5-5	-	CASSLVMHSGNTIYF	TGTGCCAGCAGCTTGGTTATGCACAGTGGAAACACCATATATTTT
TRBJ2-2	few	TRBV12-3/TRBV12-4	TRBD2	CASSLEAGSGELFF	TGTGCCAGCAGTTTAGAAGCGGGATCCGGGGAGCTGTTTTTT
TRBJ2-3	few	TRBV7-6	TRBD2	CASSQDTSGGANADTQYF	TGTGCCAGCAGCCAAGACACTAGCGGGGGGGCGAACGCAGATACGCAGTATTTT
TRBJ2-5	few	TRBV28	TRBD2	CASSFGEGLAGGLAKETQYF	TGTGCCAGCAGTTTCGGGGAGGGACTAGCGGGGGGGCTTGCGAAAGAGACCCAGTACTTC
TRBJ2-3	-	TRBV20-1	TRBD2	CSASPIAGVASSTDTQYF	TGCAGTGCTAGCCCCATAGCGGGGGTTGCTTCTAGCACAGATACGCAGTATTTT
TRBJ2-2	-	TRBV29-1	-	CSVEWAVANTGELFF	TGCAGCGTTGAATGGGCAGTAGCGAACACCGGGGAGCTGTTTTTT
TRBJ2-2	-	TRBV7-9	-	CASSQTTNTGELFF	TGTGCCAGCAGCCAGACTACGAACACCGGGGAGCTGTTTTTT
TRBJ2-2	-	TRBV27	TRBD2	CASSSLAGRNTGELFF	TGTGCCAGCAGTTCTTTAGCGGGGAGGAACACCGGGGAGCTGTTTTTT
TRBJ2-4	-	TRBV19	-	CASSIVSLAKNIQYF	TGTGCCAGTAGTATAGTCAGCCTAGCCAAAAACATTCAGTACTTC
TRBJ2-2	-	TRBV6-5	-	CASSFGAGDTGELFF	TGTGCCAGCAGTTTCGGGGCAGGGGACACCGGGGAGCTGTTTTTT
TRBJ2-3	few	TRBV6-2/TRBV6-3	TRBD2	CASSYRAIAAGVASTDTQYF	TGTGCCAGCTCCTACCGGGCCATAGCAGCGGGGGTGGCTAGCACAGATACGCAGTATTTT
TRBJ2-1	few	TRBV4-2	TRBD2	CASSQARGGGNEQFF	TGTGCCAGCAGCCAAGCTAGGGGCGGGGGAAATGAGCAGTTCTTC
TRBJ2-5	few	TRBV4-1	-	CASRQLPGLGRETQYF	TGCGCCAGCAGACAGCTGCCGGGGTTGGGTCGAGAGACCCAGTACTTC
TRBJ2-3	many	TRBV7-9	-	CASSLRGRNTDTQYF	TGTGCCAGCAGCTTAAGAGGTCGGAACACAGATACGCAGTATTTT
TRBJ1-1	-	TRBV11-1	-	CASSLQGDYTEAFF	TGTGCCAGCAGCTTACAGGGCGACTACACTGAAGCTTTCTTT
TRBJ2-3	-	TRBV7-2	TRBD2	CASSPPGLAGYLGTDTQYF	TGTGCCAGCAGCCCCCCGGGACTAGCGGGGTACCTCGGAACAGATACGCAGTATTTT
TRBJ1-5	many	TRBV7-2	-	CASSLLGLREFEAQHF	TGTGCCAGCAGCTTGCTGGGATTGCGGGAGTTTGAGGCCCAGCATTTT
TRBJ2-1	few	TRBV6-5	-	CASSLAPAGPSLYNEQFF	TGTGCCAGCAGTTTGGCCCCCGCGGGGCCAAGCCTTTACAATGAGCAGTTCTTC
TRBJ1-2	few	TRBV7-9	-	CASSSGDDYGYTF	TGTGCCAGCAGCTCAGGGGATGACTATGGCTACACCTTC
TRBJ2-3	-	TRBV7-4	-	CASSLAERSTDTQYF	TGTGCCAGCAGCTTAGCTGAGAGGAGCACAGATACGCAGTATTTT
TRBJ2-5	many	TRBV27	-	CASSLLGGETQYF	TGTGCCAGCAGTTTACTAGGGGGAGAGACCCAGTACTTC
TRBJ1-1	-	TRBV7-6	-	CATSPRGGTEAFF	TGTGCCACCTCACCTCGCGGGGGTACTGAAGCTTTCTTT